This T cell receptor (beta chain) was profiled in a study of T cell changes during pregnancy in multiple sclerosis. The CDR3 consists of 14 residues. Losses at the gene ends were 6 bases for V and 4 bases for J; bases not matched to a gene: 3. In germline, CDR1 is ENHRY, CDR2 SYGVKD. Sequenced by immunoSEQ multiplex PCR; TCRdb stores in-frame clones only, minus some. The table lists 55,000 to 65,000 clones, over 85% of them singletons, with 1.4% in the top ten. V usage is TRBV10-3 and J usage is TRBJ2-7, with 13 nucleotides matching TRBD2. This sequence was found in a female donor with multiple sclerosis, enrolled in a pregnancy study. Sample: peripheral blood, taken in the second trimester of pregnancy. The CDR3: CAIRGTSGTYEQYF. The CDR3 DNA follows: TGTGCCATCAGGGGGACTAGCGGGACGTACGAGCAGTACTTC.